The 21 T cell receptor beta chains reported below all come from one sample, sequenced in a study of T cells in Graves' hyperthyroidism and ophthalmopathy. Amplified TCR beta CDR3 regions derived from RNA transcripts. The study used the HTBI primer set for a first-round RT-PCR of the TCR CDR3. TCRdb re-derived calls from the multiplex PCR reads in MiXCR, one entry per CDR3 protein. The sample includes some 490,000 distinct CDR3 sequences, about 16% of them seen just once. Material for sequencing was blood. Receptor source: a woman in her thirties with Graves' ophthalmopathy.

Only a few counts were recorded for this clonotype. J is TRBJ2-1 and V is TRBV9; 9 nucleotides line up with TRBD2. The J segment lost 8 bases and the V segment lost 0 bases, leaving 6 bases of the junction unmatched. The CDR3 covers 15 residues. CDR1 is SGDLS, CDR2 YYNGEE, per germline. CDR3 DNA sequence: TGTGCCAGCAGCGTAGAGGCTAGCGGGACAGATGAGCAGTTCTTC. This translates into CASSVEASGTDEQFF.

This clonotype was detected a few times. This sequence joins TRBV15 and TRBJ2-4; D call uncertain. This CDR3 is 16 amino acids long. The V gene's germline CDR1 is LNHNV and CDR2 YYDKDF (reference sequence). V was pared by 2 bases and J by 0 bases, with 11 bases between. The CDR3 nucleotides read TGTGCCACCAGCAGATACCATTTGCTAGCCAAAAACATTCAGTACTTC. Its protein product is CATSRYHLLAKNIQYF.

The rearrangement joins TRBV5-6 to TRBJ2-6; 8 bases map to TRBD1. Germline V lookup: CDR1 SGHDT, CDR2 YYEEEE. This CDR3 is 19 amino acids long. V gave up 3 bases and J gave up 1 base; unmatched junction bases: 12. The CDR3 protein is CASSSLQTGDSSGANVLTF. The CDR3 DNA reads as TGTGCCAGCAGCTCCCTACAGACAGGGGATAGTTCTGGGGCCAACGTCCTGACTTTC.

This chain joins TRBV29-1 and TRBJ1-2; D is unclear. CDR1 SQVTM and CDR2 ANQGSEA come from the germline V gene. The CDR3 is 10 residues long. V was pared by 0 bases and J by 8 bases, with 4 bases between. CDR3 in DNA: TGCAGCGTTGAAGAAGGGGGCTACACCTTC. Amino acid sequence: CSVEEGGYTF.

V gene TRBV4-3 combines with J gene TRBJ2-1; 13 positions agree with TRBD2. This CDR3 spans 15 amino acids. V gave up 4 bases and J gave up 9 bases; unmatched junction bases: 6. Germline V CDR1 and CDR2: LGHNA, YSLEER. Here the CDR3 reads CASSRTSGSSFEQFF. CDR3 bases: TGCGCCAGCAGCCGGACTAGCGGGAGTTCTTTTGAGCAGTTCTTC.

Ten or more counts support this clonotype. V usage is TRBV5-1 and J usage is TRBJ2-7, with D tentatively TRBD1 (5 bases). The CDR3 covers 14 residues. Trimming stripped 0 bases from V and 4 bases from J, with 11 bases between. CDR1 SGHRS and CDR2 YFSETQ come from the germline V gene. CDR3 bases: TGCGCCAGCAGCTTGGAGGGGTCCGGATACGAGCAGTACTTC. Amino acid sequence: CASSLEGSGYEQYF.

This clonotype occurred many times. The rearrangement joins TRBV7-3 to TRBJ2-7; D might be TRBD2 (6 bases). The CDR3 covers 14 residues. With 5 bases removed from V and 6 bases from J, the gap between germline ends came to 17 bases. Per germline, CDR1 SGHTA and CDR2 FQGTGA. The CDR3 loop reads CASSKGVYGSEQYF. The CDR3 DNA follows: TGTGCCAGCAGCAAAGGGGTCTACGGGAGCGAGCAGTACTTC.

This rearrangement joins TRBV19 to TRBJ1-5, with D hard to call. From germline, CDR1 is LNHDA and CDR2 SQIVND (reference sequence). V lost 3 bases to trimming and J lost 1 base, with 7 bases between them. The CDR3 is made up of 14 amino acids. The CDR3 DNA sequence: TGTGCCAGTAGTATTCAAGTAAGCAATCAGCCCCAGCATTTT. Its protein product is CASSIQVSNQPQHF.

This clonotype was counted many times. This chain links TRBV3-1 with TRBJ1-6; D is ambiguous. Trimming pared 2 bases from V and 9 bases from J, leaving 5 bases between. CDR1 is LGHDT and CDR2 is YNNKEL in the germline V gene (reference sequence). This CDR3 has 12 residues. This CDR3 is CASSQSASPLHF. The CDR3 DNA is TGTGCCAGCAGCCAATCAGCTTCACCCCTCCACTTT.

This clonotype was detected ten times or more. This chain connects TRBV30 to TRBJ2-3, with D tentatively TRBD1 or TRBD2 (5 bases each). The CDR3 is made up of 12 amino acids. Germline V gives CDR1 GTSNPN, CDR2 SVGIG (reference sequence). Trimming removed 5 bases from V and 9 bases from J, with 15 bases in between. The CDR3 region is CAWGPGATTQYF. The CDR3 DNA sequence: TGTGCCTGGGGACCCGGGGCGACAACGCAGTATTTT.

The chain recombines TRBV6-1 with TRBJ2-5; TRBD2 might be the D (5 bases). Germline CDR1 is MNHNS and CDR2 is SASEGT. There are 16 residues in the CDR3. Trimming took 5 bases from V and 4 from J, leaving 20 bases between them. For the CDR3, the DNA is TGTGCCAGCAGTACCCGGCAGACGGGATGGCGAGAGACCCAGTACTTC. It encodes CASSTRQTGWRETQYF.

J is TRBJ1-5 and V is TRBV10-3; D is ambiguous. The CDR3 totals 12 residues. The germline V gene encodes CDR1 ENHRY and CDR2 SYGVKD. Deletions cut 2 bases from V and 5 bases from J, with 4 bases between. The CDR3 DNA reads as TGTGCCATCAGTGAGATAGATCAGCCCCAGCATTTT. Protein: CAISEIDQPQHF.

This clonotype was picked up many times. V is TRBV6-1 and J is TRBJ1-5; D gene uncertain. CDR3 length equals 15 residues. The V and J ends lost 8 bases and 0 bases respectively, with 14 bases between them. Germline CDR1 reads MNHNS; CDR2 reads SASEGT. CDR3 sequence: CASSEGPNSNQPQHF. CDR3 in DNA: TGTGCCAGCTCAGAGGGCCCTAATAGCAATCAGCCCCAGCATTTT.

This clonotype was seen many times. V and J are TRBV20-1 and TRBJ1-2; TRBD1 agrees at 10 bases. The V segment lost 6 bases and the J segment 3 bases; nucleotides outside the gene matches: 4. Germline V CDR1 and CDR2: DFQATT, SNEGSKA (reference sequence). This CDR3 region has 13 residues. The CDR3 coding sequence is TGCAGTGCGGGGACAGGGGACGACTATGGCTACACCTTC. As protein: CSAGTGDDYGYTF.

The CDR3 DNA follows: TGTGCCAGCAGCCAAGCAGTGGCCTCGGATGTCTACGAGCAGTACTTC. Encoded protein: CASSQAVASDVYEQYF. This chain joins TRBV7-8 and TRBJ2-7; D uncertain. With 5 bases removed from V and 3 bases from J, the gap between germline ends came to 20 bases. Looked up from germline, CDR1 is SGHVS and CDR2 is FQNEAQ. The CDR3 runs 16 residues.

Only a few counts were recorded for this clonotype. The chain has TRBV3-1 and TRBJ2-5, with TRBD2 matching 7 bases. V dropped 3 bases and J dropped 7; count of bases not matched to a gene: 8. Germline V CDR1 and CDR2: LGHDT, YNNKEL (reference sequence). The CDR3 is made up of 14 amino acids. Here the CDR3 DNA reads TGTGCCAGCAGCCACCCCGGGGAGGGCTGGACCCAGTACTTC. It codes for CASSHPGEGWTQYF.

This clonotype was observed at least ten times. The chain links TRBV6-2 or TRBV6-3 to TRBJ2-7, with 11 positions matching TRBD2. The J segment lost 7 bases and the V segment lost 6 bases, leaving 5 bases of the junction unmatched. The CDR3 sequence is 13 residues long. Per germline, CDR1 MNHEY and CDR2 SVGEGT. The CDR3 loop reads CASSGLAGLEQYF. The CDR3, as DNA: TGTGCCAGCAGCGGACTAGCGGGCCTTGAGCAGTACTTC.

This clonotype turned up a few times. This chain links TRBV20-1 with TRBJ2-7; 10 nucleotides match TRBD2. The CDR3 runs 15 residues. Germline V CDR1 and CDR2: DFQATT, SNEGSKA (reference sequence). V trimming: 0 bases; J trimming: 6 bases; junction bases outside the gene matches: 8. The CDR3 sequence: CSARDKASGSCEQYF. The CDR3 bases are TGCAGTGCTAGAGATAAGGCTAGCGGGAGTTGCGAGCAGTACTTC.

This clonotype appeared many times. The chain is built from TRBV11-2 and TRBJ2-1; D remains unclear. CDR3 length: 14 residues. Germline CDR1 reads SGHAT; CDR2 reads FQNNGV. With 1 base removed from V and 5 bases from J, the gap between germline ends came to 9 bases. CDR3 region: CASSLGTVNNEQFF. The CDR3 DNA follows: TGTGCCAGCAGCTTAGGAACAGTAAACAATGAGCAGTTCTTC.

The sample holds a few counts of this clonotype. The CDR3 nucleotides are TGTGCCAGCAGCTTACCGGTGTACTACGAGCAGTACTTC. Protein: CASSLPVYYEQYF. The V and J genes are TRBV11-2 and TRBJ2-7; no clear D gene. Germline V gene lookup returns CDR1 SGHAT and CDR2 FQNNGV. Trimming stripped 2 bases from V and 3 bases from J, with 8 bases between. This CDR3 spans 13 amino acids.

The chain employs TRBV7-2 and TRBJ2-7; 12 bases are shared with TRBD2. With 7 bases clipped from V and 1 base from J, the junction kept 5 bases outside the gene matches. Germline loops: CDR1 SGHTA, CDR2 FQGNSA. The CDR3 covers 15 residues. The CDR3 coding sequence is TGTGCCAGCACCGGGACTAGCGGGCATTCCTACGAGCAGTACTTC. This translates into CASTGTSGHSYEQYF. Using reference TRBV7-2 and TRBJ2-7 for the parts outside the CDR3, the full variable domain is GAGVSQSPSNKVTEKGKDVELRCDPISGHTALYWYRQSLGQGLEFLIYFQGNSAPDKSGLPSDRFSAERTGGSVSTLTIQRTQQEDSAVYLCASTGTSGHSYEQYFGPGTRLTVT.